The 23 T cell receptor beta chains below come from one sample, sequenced in a study of blood T cell repertoires in COVID-19. Here immunoSEQ multiplex PCR was the method, and the copy in TCRdb shows in-frame clones only, minus some. The table has more than 200,000 clones, 88% seen once. Material for sequencing was peripheral blood. Every receptor here comes from a man aged 70-80 years with acute or convalescent COVID-19.

CDR3 nucleotides: TGTGCCAGCAGCACCGGGGGTAATGGCTACACCTTC. Its translation is CASSTGGNGYTF. This rearrangement joins TRBV5-4 to TRBJ1-2, with a tentative D call TRBD1 (5 bases). V lost 4 bases and J lost 6, with 10 bases in between. The CDR3 spans 12 residues. Germline V CDR1 and CDR2: SGHNT, YYREEE (reference sequence).

This chain joins TRBV2 and TRBJ1-5; tentative D call: TRBD1 (5 bases). Trimming pared 4 bases from V and 6 bases from J, leaving 16 bases between. The CDR3 loop spans 15 amino acids. Germline CDR1 reads SNHLY; CDR2 reads FYNNEI. This chain's CDR3 is CASSGTGGRSQPQHF. The CDR3 nucleotides are TGTGCCAGCAGTGGAACAGGTGGTCGTAGTCAGCCCCAGCATTTT.

V gene TRBV7-6 combines with J gene TRBJ2-1, with 11 positions matching TRBD1. The CDR3 totals 16 residues. J gave up 4 bases and V 3 bases, and 5 bases lay outside the gene matches. CDR1 and CDR2 (germline): SGHVS, FNYEAQ. CDR3 nucleotides: TGTGCCAGCAGCTTCAGGACAGGGGGCTATTACAATGAGCAGTTCTTC. Encoded protein: CASSFRTGGYYNEQFF.

This chain uses TRBV5-1 with TRBJ1-3; a possible D gene is TRBD1 (5 bases). The V gene's germline CDR1 is SGHRS and CDR2 YFSETQ. V was pared by 1 base and J by 0 bases, with 11 bases between. This CDR3 is built from 16 residues. CDR3 nucleotides: TGCGCCAGCAGCTTGCACCGACAGAGCTCTGGAAACACCATATATTTT. Translating gives CASSLHRQSSGNTIYF.

In the case of this clone: Additional DNA sequences in this sample encode the identical CDR3. The gene calls are TRBV19 and TRBJ2-1; no clear D gene. The CDR3 has 14 residues. CDR1 LNHDA and CDR2 SQIVND come from the germline V gene (reference sequence). Trimming removed 1 base at V and 3 bases at J, with 7 bases between. The CDR3 reads CASSIGQIYNEQFF. The CDR3 DNA follows: TGTGCCAGTAGTATAGGCCAGATCTACAATGAGCAGTTCTTC. Together with reference TRBV19 and TRBJ2-1, the CDR3 gives the full variable domain: DGGITQSPKYLFRKEGQNVTLSCEQNLNHDAMYWYRQDPGQGLRLIYYSQIVNDFQKGDIAEGYSVSREKKESFPLTVTSAQKNPTAFYLCASSIGQIYNEQFFGPGTRLTVL.

This clone was found many times. This chain joins TRBV19 and TRBJ2-7, with TRBD1 identical over 7 bases. Germline lookup yields CDR1 LNHDA and CDR2 SQIVND (reference sequence). Trimming took 9 bases from V and 6 from J; bases not matched to a gene: 11. The length of the CDR3 is 13 residues. The CDR3 is CASSRTGNTEQYF. The DNA for the CDR3 is TGTGCCAGCTCCCGGACAGGAAATACCGAGCAGTACTTC.

This clone was seen a single time. The chain uses TRBV9 and TRBJ1-2; D is perhaps TRBD1 (6 bases). Per the germline V gene, CDR1 is SGDLS and CDR2 is YYNGEE. This CDR3 comprises 12 residues. The V and J ends lost 3 bases and 8 bases respectively, with 11 bases between them. CDR3 region: CASSETGLGYTF. In nucleotides, the CDR3 is TGTGCCAGCAGCGAGACAGGTCTCGGCTACACCTTC.

This clone was found a few times. The rearrangement joins TRBV18 to TRBJ2-5; 12 bases map to TRBD2. Germline assignment: CDR1 KGHSH and CDR2 LQKENI. V dropped 4 bases and J dropped 2; count of bases not matched to a gene: 2. The CDR3 runs to 15 residues. The CDR3 DNA follows: TGTGCCAGCTCACTTGGACTAGCGGGACAAGAGACCCAGTACTTC. Its translation: CASSLGLAGQETQYF.

Here the CDR3 DNA reads TGTGCCAGTAGACCGGGTCTTCACTCTGGAAACACCATATATTTT. Translation: CASRPGLHSGNTIYF. The gene calls are TRBV19 and TRBJ1-3; no firm D call. Trimming pared 6 bases from V and 0 bases from J, leaving 12 bases between. The CDR3 is 15 amino acids. Germline loops: CDR1 LNHDA, CDR2 SQIVND (reference sequence).

This clone was picked up one time. The chain recombines TRBV10-3 with TRBJ2-3; the match to TRBD2 covers 10 bases. J lost 5 bases, V lost 3 bases, and 5 bases had no gene match. There are 15 residues in the CDR3. Germline V lookup: CDR1 ENHRY, CDR2 SYGVKD. CDR3 amino acids: CAISDSSGSGDTQYF. In DNA, the CDR3 is TGTGCCATCAGTGATTCTAGCGGGAGTGGAGATACGCAGTATTTT.

The chain combines TRBV5-1 with TRBJ1-4; D not certain. Germline V gene lookup returns CDR1 SGHRS and CDR2 YFSETQ. The germline V and J ends were trimmed by 5 bases and 1 base, with 12 bases remaining between them. The CDR3 runs to 15 residues. The CDR3 DNA reads as TGCGCCAGCAGAAAAGAGCTTCGAACTAATGAAAAACTGTTTTTT. As protein: CASRKELRTNEKLFF.

The chain couples TRBV7-3 to TRBJ2-3; D ambiguous. Per the germline V gene, CDR1 is SGHTA and CDR2 is FQGTGA. V shed 2 bases and J shed 4 bases, with 7 bases lying between them. The CDR3 is 13 amino acids. CDR3 sequence reads: CASSLSYSDTQYF. The CDR3 DNA reads as TGTGCCAGCAGCTTATCCTATTCAGATACGCAGTATTTT.

This sequence joins TRBV7-8 and TRBJ1-1; D may be TRBD1 (5 bases). With 3 bases removed from V and 1 base from J, the gap between germline ends came to 9 bases. CDR3 length: 14 residues. The germline V gene has CDR1 SGHVS and CDR2 FQNEAQ. CDR3 bases: TGTGCCAGCAGCTTGTCAGGGAAGAACACTGAAGCTTTCTTT. Translation gives CASSLSGKNTEAFF.

This clone showed up just once. This chain joins TRBV18 and TRBJ2-2; D is ambiguous. Looked up from germline, CDR1 is KGHSH and CDR2 is LQKENI. There are 12 residues in the CDR3. Trimming took off 2 bases at V and 7 bases at J, with 5 bases between the two ends. CDR3 nucleotide sequence: TGTGCCAGCTCACCATATTACGGGGAGCTGTTTTTT. This gives the protein CASSPYYGELFF.

CDR3 amino acids: CASSLEALSYEQYF. In DNA, the CDR3 is TGTGCCAGCAGCCTGGAGGCGCTCTCCTACGAGCAGTACTTC. The chain combines TRBV7-8 with TRBJ2-7, with a possible D match to TRBD2 (5 bases). The CDR3 is made up of 14 amino acids. V lost 5 bases to trimming and J lost 0 bases, with 11 bases between them. CDR1 SGHVS and CDR2 FQNEAQ come from the germline V gene.

CDR3: CSVGGQGDSGNTIYF. CDR3 coding DNA: TGCAGCGTTGGGGGGCAGGGGGACTCTGGAAACACCATATATTTT. This rearrangement joins TRBV29-1 to TRBJ1-3; 7 bases map to TRBD1. V lost 4 bases and J lost 0; bases outside the gene matches: 6. In germline, CDR1 is SQVTM, CDR2 ANQGSEA. The CDR3 extends over 15 amino acids.

This sequence joins TRBV24-1 and TRBJ2-1; D is undetermined. Germline CDR1 and CDR2: KGHDR and SFDVKD. The CDR3 consists of 14 residues. The V end was cut by 4 bases, the J end by 11 bases, with 17 bases between. The CDR3: CATSDTILLNKQFF. The CDR3, as DNA: TGTGCCACCAGTGACACGATTCTGTTAAACAAGCAGTTCTTC.

The CDR3 sequence: CASSALGQVSYEQYF. CDR3 nucleotides: TGTGCCAGCAGTGCCTTAGGTCAGGTATCCTACGAGCAGTACTTC. The J gene is TRBJ2-7, the V gene TRBV27; D gene uncertain. The CDR3 spans 15 residues. V gave up 5 bases and J gave up 1 base, with 15 bases separating them. Germline CDR1 reads MNHEY; CDR2 reads SMNVEV (reference sequence).

V usage is TRBV3-1 (or the pseudogene TRBV3-2) and J usage is TRBJ2-1; D unresolved. Germline CDR1 is LGHDT and CDR2 is YNNKEL (reference sequence). The CDR3 contains 14 residues. Trimming removed 4 bases at V and 3 bases at J, with 10 bases between. CDR3: CASSPTTLYNEQFF. CDR3 DNA: TGTGCCAGCAGCCCGACGACACTCTACAATGAGCAGTTCTTC.

This chain links TRBV29-1 with TRBJ2-7; 7 nucleotides agree with TRBD1. Germline trimming cut 4 bases from V and 6 bases from J; bases unmatched to any gene: 6. The CDR3 is 12 residues long. Per germline, CDR1 SQVTM and CDR2 ANQGSEA. This chain's CDR3 is CSVGQGTGEQYF. The DNA for the CDR3 is TGCAGCGTTGGACAGGGAACGGGCGAGCAGTACTTC.

The chain carries TRBV9 and TRBJ1-2; no definite D call. Germline values: CDR1 SGDLS, CDR2 YYNGEE. V was shortened by 4 bases and J by 7 bases, with 23 bases between the two germline ends. The CDR3 is made up of 16 amino acids. CDR3 nucleotides: TGTGCCAGCAGCCCATATCCCGCGATTAATCCTGGTGGCTACACCTTC. Translated, it gives CASSPYPAINPGGYTF.

This clone has ten or more counts. The chain links TRBV4-3 to TRBJ2-3; 10 bases are a match to TRBD2. This CDR3 spans 16 amino acids. Germline CDR1 and CDR2: LGHNA and YSLEER. The trim removed 3 bases at V and 4 bases at J, leaving 7 bases unmatched. In DNA form, the CDR3 reads TGCGCCAGCAGCCACGTAGCGGGAGGAGGCGCAGATACGCAGTATTTT. As protein: CASSHVAGGGADTQYF.

This clone was seen only once. CDR3: CASSQGSTGNRAFF. The CDR3 DNA reads as TGTGCCAGCAGCCAGGGTTCAACAGGGAATAGAGCTTTCTTT. V usage is TRBV14 and J usage is TRBJ1-1; D perhaps matches TRBD1 (6 bases). The CDR3 consists of 14 residues. Trimming cost V 3 bases and J 10 bases, with 18 bases left between them. Germline V gene data show CDR1 as SGHDN and CDR2 as FVKESK.